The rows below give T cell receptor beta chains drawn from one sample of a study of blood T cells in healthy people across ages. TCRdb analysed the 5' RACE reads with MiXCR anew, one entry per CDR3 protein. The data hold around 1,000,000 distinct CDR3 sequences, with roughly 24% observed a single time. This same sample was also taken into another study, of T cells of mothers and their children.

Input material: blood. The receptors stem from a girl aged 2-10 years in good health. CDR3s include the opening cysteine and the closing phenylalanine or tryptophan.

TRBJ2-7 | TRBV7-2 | CASSQFGVGEYYEQYF
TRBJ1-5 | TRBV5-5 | CASSLEGSGGQPQHF
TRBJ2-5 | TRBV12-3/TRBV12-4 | CASSFGGVEFF
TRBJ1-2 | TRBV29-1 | CSVEEDGQGYGYTF
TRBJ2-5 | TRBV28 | CATTGGSWETQYF
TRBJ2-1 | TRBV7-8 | CASSPRREGYNEQFF
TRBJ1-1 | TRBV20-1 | CGWGLTTEAFF
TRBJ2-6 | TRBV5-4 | CASSLPGETGANVLTF
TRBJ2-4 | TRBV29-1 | CSVEGGFGDIQYF
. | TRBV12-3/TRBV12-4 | CASRSRASTPNEQFF
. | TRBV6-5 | CASSYSPLGEDEQFF
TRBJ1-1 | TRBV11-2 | CASSRVYPPGGESNTEAFF
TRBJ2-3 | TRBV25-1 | CASTEGDTQYF
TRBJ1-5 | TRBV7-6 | CASSLEGGLTNQPQHF
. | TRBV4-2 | CASSQEVQGTGGVNEQFF
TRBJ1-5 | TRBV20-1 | CSARSGGLQPQHF
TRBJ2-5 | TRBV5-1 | CASSFSWETQYF
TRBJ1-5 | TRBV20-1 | CSARDYRAPPNQPQHF
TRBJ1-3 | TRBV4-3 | CASSQDDRGARNTIYF
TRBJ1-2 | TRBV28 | CASTLPNREDYGYTF
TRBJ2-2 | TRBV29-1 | CSALSGGGELFF
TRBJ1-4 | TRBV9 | CASSDTPTNEKLFF
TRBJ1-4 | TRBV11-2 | CASSLGYDRGKVPRKLFF
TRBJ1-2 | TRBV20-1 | CSARVSLNSYGYTF
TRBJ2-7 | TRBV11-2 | CASSFGEGSYEQYF
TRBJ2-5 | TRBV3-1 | CASSQGDDQYF
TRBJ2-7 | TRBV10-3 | CAISSGTGDDEQYF
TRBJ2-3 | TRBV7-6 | CASSLLAGDPDTQYF
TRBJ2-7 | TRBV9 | CASSLHPMRHEQYF
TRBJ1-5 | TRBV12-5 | CASGLSFGQPQHF
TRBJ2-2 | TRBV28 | CASSLSSLGTAGELFF
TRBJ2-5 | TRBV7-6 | CASRPFPLEETQYF
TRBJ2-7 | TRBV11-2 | CASSLTPGQGGEQYF
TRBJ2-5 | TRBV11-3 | CASSDIQGLGTQYF
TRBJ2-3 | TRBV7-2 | CASSRETEDTQYF
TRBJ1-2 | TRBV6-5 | CASSYSTGEGYTF
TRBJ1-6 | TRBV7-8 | CASSYGQDGPSPLHF
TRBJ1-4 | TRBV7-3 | CASSPLPGVEKLFF
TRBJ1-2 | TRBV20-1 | CSATTANYGYTF
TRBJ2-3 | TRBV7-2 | CASSLGLAGRGTDTQYF
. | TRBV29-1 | CSVEIYGQRSTCNEQFF
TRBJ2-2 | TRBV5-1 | CASSLVVDTGELFF
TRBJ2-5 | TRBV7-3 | CASSHTAGEQETQYF
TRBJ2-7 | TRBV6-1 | CASSETGYVRYEQYF
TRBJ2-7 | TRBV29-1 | CSVFSAGGPTYEQYF
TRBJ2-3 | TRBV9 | CASSVEGGLAGRTDTQYF
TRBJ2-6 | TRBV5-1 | CACSLTTTASGANVLTF
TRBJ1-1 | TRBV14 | CASSLLTLNTEAFF
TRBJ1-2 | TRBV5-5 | CASRREGAVYGYTF
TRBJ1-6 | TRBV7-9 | CASSLEPDSPLHF
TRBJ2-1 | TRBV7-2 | CASSLEGGETYNEQFF
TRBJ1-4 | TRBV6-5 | CASSRTTNEKLFF
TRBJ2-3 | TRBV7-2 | CASSFGKRADTQYF
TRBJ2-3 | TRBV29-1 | CSVVASTDTQYF
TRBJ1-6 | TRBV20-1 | CSARQGNSPLHF